The text below deals with one T cell receptor beta chain. Its target is unknown. Researchers ran the PCR with 60 Vbeta and 13 Jbeta primers. Clones were sequenced by immunoSEQ multiplex PCR, and TCRdb holds only the in-frame ones, with some missing. The sample includes approximately 140,000 clones, about 80% of them seen just once. The data were obtained in a study of cytomegalovirus exposure and HLA in healthy donors. This CDR3 spans 13 amino acids. Germline CDR1 and CDR2: MNHEY and SMNVEV (reference sequence). Trimming took off 10 bases at V and 3 bases at J, with 16 bases between the two ends. Overall study findings and caveats: Later analysis reportedly placed an Asian-associated ancestry cluster below the roughly 700-donor mean in N-insertions. Sequencing likely generated an artifact that appeared as a cluster of highly shared sequence variants. Donor immune exposure was known only as CMV serostatus. In a later analysis, TCR association rates varied by HLA locus: DRB1 most, HLA-C fewest.

Material: PBMCs. The genes are TRBV27 and TRBJ2-7; possibly TRBD1 for D (6 bases). This clonotype originated in a man aged 35-49 years in good health and CMV-seropositive. The DNA of the CDR3 is TGTGCCACCCTAGACTTGGACAGCTACGAGCAGTACTTC. Its protein product is CATLDLDSYEQYF.